This entry lists 30 T cell receptor beta chains sequenced from one sample in a study of response to subunit inactivated influenza vaccine. In TCRdb, the RT-PCR reads were re-called with MiXCR into one record per CDR3 protein. The table shows 300,000 to 350,000 distinct CDR3 sequences, with 20% to 25% occurring only once. Sequences were derived from PBMCs from blood, sampled less than 22 months after vaccination. These receptors were collected from a man aged 45 to 75 who received an inactivated influenza vaccine.

This sequence joins TRBV28 and TRBJ2-3; 8 bases fit TRBD1. CDR3 length: 16 residues. Germline lookup yields CDR1 MDHEN and CDR2 SYDVKM. V was clipped by 4 bases and J by 6 bases; unmatched bases: 12. CDR3 sequence reads: CASSSYGTGTSDTQYF. In nucleotides, the CDR3 is TGTGCCAGCAGTTCCTACGGGACAGGCACGTCCGATACGCAGTATTTT.

This clonotype came up many times. This chain uses TRBV7-9 with TRBJ1-4, with D uncertain. This CDR3 region has 12 residues. Germline CDR1 reads SEHNR; CDR2 reads FQNEAQ (reference sequence). V was shortened by 5 bases and J by 8 bases, with 9 bases between the two germline ends. This CDR3 reads CASSGYMEKLFF. In DNA form, the CDR3 reads TGTGCCAGCAGCGGGTACATGGAAAAACTGTTTTTT.

The chain is built from TRBV7-9 and TRBJ2-5; 9 nucleotides align to TRBD1. CDR3 length: 15 amino acids. Germline loops: CDR1 SEHNR, CDR2 FQNEAQ (reference sequence). V lost 4 bases and J lost 4; bases outside the gene matches: 7. CDR3: CASSSTGTGTETQYF. CDR3 in DNA: TGTGCCAGCAGCTCAACCGGGACAGGGACAGAGACCCAGTACTTC.

The CDR3 sequence: CSARGLAEKTGYEQYF. The CDR3 DNA sequence: TGCAGTGCTAGGGGGCTAGCGGAAAAAACGGGCTACGAGCAGTACTTC. The rearrangement uses TRBV20-1 and TRBJ2-7, with 7 bases lining up with TRBD2. Unmatched junction bases numbered 14, after V lost 3 bases and J lost 3 bases. Per germline, CDR1 DFQATT and CDR2 SNEGSKA (reference sequence). There are 16 residues in the CDR3.

This clonotype was picked up one time. The chain has TRBV24-1 and TRBJ2-7, with unresolved D. V was trimmed by 2 bases and J by 0 bases, leaving 4 bases between them. The CDR3 covers 13 residues. Per the germline V gene, CDR1 is KGHDR and CDR2 is SFDVKD. CDR3 sequence (DNA): TGTGCCACCAGTGATTCGACCTCCTACGAGCAGTACTTC. As protein: CATSDSTSYEQYF.

The chain links TRBV19 to TRBJ1-1; tentatively, D is TRBD1 (5 bases). The germline V gene encodes CDR1 LNHDA and CDR2 SQIVND (reference sequence). V was cut by 5 bases and J by 4 bases, with 14 bases left in between. The CDR3 totals 14 residues. CDR3 coding DNA: TGTGCCAGTAGTCGCCGGGACGGAACCACTGAAGCTTTCTTT. This translates into CASSRRDGTTEAFF.

This clonotype was observed a few times. The chain recombines TRBV18 with TRBJ2-7; tentatively, D is TRBD1 or TRBD2 (5 bases each). CDR3 size: 16 residues. The germline V and J ends were trimmed by 5 bases and 3 bases, with 20 bases remaining between them. Germline V lookup: CDR1 KGHSH, CDR2 LQKENI. CDR3 residues: CASSEPTGTGSYEQYF. DNA of the CDR3: TGTGCCAGCTCAGAACCAACCGGGACCGGAAGCTACGAGCAGTACTTC.

In its sample, this clonotype was seen a few times. The chain is built from TRBV5-1 and TRBJ1-1; tentative D call: TRBD1 (5 bases). Deletions cut 0 bases from V and 3 bases from J, with 12 bases between. Germline V CDR1 and CDR2: SGHRS, YFSETQ. The CDR3 loop spans 15 amino acids. The CDR3 spells CASSLAPGIDTEAFF. CDR3 nucleotide sequence: TGCGCCAGCAGCTTGGCCCCAGGGATTGACACTGAAGCTTTCTTT.

This sequence joins TRBV6-2 or TRBV6-3 and TRBJ2-1; TRBD2 agrees at 12 bases. Trimming at V came to 6 bases and at J to 6 bases, leaving 6 bases not matched to a gene. This CDR3 has 15 amino acids. Germline V gives CDR1 MNHEY, CDR2 SVGEGT. CDR3 sequence (DNA): TGTGCCAGCAGGATACTAGCGGGAGGTGTCAATGAGCAGTTCTTC. Its translation: CASRILAGGVNEQFF.

This clonotype was counted only a few times. The chain joins TRBV7-2 to TRBJ2-2; 10 bases fit TRBD2. J was trimmed by 1 base and V by 3 bases; bases with no gene match: 2. The germline V gene encodes CDR1 SGHTA and CDR2 FQGNSA. The CDR3 runs 16 residues. CDR3 bases: TGTGCCAGCAGCTTGTCTAGCGGGAGGAACACCGGGGAGCTGTTTTTT. This sequence encodes CASSLSSGRNTGELFF.

The V call is TRBV4-1, the J call TRBJ2-1, with 11 nucleotides matching TRBD2. This CDR3 is built from 17 residues. The ends lost 0 bases at V and 3 bases at J; junction bases unmatched: 4. The germline CDR1 and CDR2 sequences are MGHRA and YSYEKL. This CDR3 is CASSQDSGGALYNEQFF. In DNA, the CDR3 is TGCGCCAGCAGCCAAGATAGCGGGGGGGCCCTCTACAATGAGCAGTTCTTC.

Many counts were recorded for this clonotype. The V and J genes are TRBV27 and TRBJ1-1; no reliable D call. The V end lost 3 bases, the J end lost 0 bases, and 8 bases lay between the germline ends. The CDR3 runs to 14 residues. CDR1 and CDR2 from the germline V gene are MNHEY and SMNVEV (reference sequence). The CDR3 DNA reads TGTGCCAGCAGTTTCTTGGGCATGAACACTGAAGCTTTCTTT. Amino acid sequence: CASSFLGMNTEAFF.

The chain has TRBV27 and TRBJ2-1, with D possibly being TRBD1 (6 bases). The V gene lost 2 bases and the J gene lost 8 bases, with 10 bases spanning the gap. The length of the CDR3 is 13 residues. Germline V CDR1 and CDR2: MNHEY, SMNVEV (reference sequence). Here the CDR3 DNA reads TGTGCCAGCAGTTTAACAGGGCAGGATGAGCAGTTCTTC. Its protein product is CASSLTGQDEQFF.

V is TRBV5-1 and J is TRBJ1-2, with D possibly being TRBD1 (6 bases). The V end lost 4 bases, the J end lost 3 bases, and 16 bases lay between the germline ends. The germline V gene has CDR1 SGHRS and CDR2 YFSETQ. The CDR3 length is 15 residues. The CDR3 sequence is CASSRRGALDYGYTF. CDR3 sequence (DNA): TGCGCCAGCAGCCGGAGGGGGGCCCTGGACTATGGCTACACCTTC.

V and J are TRBV2 and TRBJ2-7; 7 bases match TRBD2. CDR3 length: 13 amino acids. Germline V gives CDR1 SNHLY, CDR2 FYNNEI. The J segment lost 3 bases and the V segment lost 8 bases, leaving 7 bases of the junction unmatched. The CDR3 DNA reads as TGTGCCAGCCAGGGACCGGGAGGCTACGAGCAGTACTTC. Its translation: CASQGPGGYEQYF.

The chain is built from TRBV6-1 and TRBJ1-2; TRBD1 agrees at 7 bases. CDR1 and CDR2 from the germline V gene are MNHNS and SASEGT. The J segment lost 3 bases and the V segment lost 9 bases, leaving 4 bases of the junction unmatched. The CDR3 has 12 amino acids. CDR3 DNA: TGTGCCAGGAGGGACAGCCACTATGGCTACACCTTC. The encoded protein is CARRDSHYGYTF.

The DNA for the CDR3 is TGTGCCAGCACCGAAACCGGGACAGCGAATGAAAAACTGTTTTTT. Translated, it gives CASTETGTANEKLFF. The chain recombines TRBV5-4 with TRBJ1-4, with TRBD1 matching 7 bases. V shed 6 bases, J shed 5 bases, and the junction held 10 bases outside the gene matches. Germline CDR1 is SGHNT and CDR2 is YYREEE (reference sequence). CDR3 size: 15 residues.

V gene TRBV5-1 combines with J gene TRBJ2-7, with a weak D call TRBD1 (6 bases). Looked up from germline, CDR1 is SGHRS and CDR2 is YFSETQ. This CDR3 spans 14 amino acids. The V end was cut by 0 bases, the J end by 0 bases, with 7 bases between. Written as DNA, the CDR3 is TGCGCCAGCAGCTTGGGGACAGCCTCCTACGAGCAGTACTTC. The encoded protein is CASSLGTASYEQYF.

This chain joins TRBV7-9 and TRBJ1-6; tentatively, D is TRBD1 (6 bases). The CDR3 spans 14 residues. V lost 7 bases and J 7 bases, leaving 14 bases between the germline ends. CDR1 is SEHNR, CDR2 FQNEAQ, per germline (reference sequence). The CDR3 region is CASNTGSGNSPLHF. The CDR3 DNA sequence: TGTGCCAGCAACACAGGGTCCGGGAATTCACCCCTCCACTTT.

The chain couples TRBV2 to TRBJ2-1; TRBD1 agrees at 10 bases. The ends lost 6 bases at V and 4 bases at J; junction bases unmatched: 3. The CDR3 consists of 14 residues. Germline lookup yields CDR1 SNHLY and CDR2 FYNNEI. CDR3 residues: CASRTGGFYNEQFF. For the CDR3, the DNA is TGTGCCAGCAGGACAGGGGGCTTTTACAATGAGCAGTTCTTC.

The genes are TRBV20-1 and TRBJ2-1, with TRBD1 as a possible D gene (6 bases). The CDR3 contains 16 residues. Per the germline V gene, CDR1 is DFQATT and CDR2 is SNEGSKA (reference sequence). V lost 5 bases, J lost 0 bases, and 17 bases lay in between. CDR3 loop: CSACTLQGFSYNEQFF. The CDR3, as DNA: TGCAGTGCTTGTACCCTTCAGGGGTTCTCCTACAATGAGCAGTTCTTC.

The chain couples TRBV12-3 or TRBV12-4 to TRBJ1-4; TRBD1 might be the D (5 bases). Trimming took 3 bases from V and 8 from J, leaving 13 bases between them. This CDR3 comprises 14 residues. The CDR3 protein is CASSFSGQQEKLFF. In DNA form, the CDR3 reads TGTGCCAGCAGTTTTTCGGGGCAGCAGGAAAAACTGTTTTTT.

This clonotype occurred many times. The rearrangement uses TRBV10-3 and TRBJ2-7; TRBD2 matches 7 bases. From germline, CDR1 is ENHRY and CDR2 SYGVKD. The CDR3 consists of 15 residues. The ends lost 0 bases at V and 2 bases at J; junction bases unmatched: 4. The CDR3 DNA sequence: TGTGCCATCAGTGAGTCCCTAGCGGAAACCTACGAGCAGTACTTC. Translating it yields CAISESLAETYEQYF.

This clonotype turned up a few times. The genes are TRBV4-3 and TRBJ1-2, with 10 positions matching TRBD1. V shed 2 bases and J 0 bases; nucleotides not matched to a gene: 6. Per the germline V gene, CDR1 is LGHNA and CDR2 is YSLEER. The CDR3 is 17 residues long. CDR3 protein: CASSQQRDRGANYGYTF. In nucleotides, the CDR3 is TGCGCCAGCAGCCAACAACGGGACAGGGGCGCTAACTATGGCTACACCTTC.

The V gene is TRBV4-3, the J gene TRBJ2-7; D possibly corresponds to TRBD1 (5 bases). CDR1 is LGHNA and CDR2 is YSLEER in the germline V gene. The CDR3 runs 16 residues. V lost 0 bases and J 0 bases, leaving 12 bases between the germline ends. The CDR3 sequence: CASSQDFQGGSYEQYF. The DNA of the CDR3 is TGCGCCAGCAGCCAAGATTTCCAGGGTGGCTCCTACGAGCAGTACTTC.

The chain combines TRBV12-3 or TRBV12-4 with TRBJ2-7; weak D call: TRBD1 (6 bases). The CDR3 runs to 14 residues. V was trimmed by 3 bases and J by 3 bases, leaving 12 bases between them. The CDR3, as DNA: TGTGCCAGCAGTTTTTTAACAGGGTACTACGAGCAGTACTTC. Translating gives CASSFLTGYYEQYF.

The V gene is TRBV6-2 or TRBV6-3, the J gene TRBJ2-7; D is possibly TRBD1 or TRBD2 (5 bases each). The germline CDR1 and CDR2 sequences are MNHEY and SVGEGT. The CDR3 is made up of 13 amino acids. V was trimmed by 7 bases and J by 2 bases, leaving 12 bases between them. The CDR3 coding sequence is TGTGCCAGCAAGGGGAGAGAAGCCTACGAGCAGTACTTC. This codes for CASKGREAYEQYF.

This clonotype showed up just a few times. This chain uses TRBV18 with TRBJ1-1; D unclear. The CDR3 runs 14 residues. The germline CDR1 and CDR2 sequences are KGHSH and LQKENI. Between the trimmed V and J ends, which lost 1 base and 4 bases, there was a span of 10 bases. CDR3 bases: TGTGCCAGCTCACCACAGCCAGACGGCACTGAAGCTTTCTTT. It codes for CASSPQPDGTEAFF.

V gene TRBV29-1 combines with J gene TRBJ2-3, with TRBD1 matching 8 bases. Losses at the gene ends were 6 bases for V and 3 bases for J; bases not matched to a gene: 5. Germline V lookup: CDR1 SQVTM, CDR2 ANQGSEA. The CDR3 runs 13 residues. The CDR3 loop is CSVGQVLTDTQYF. The CDR3 DNA reads as TGCAGCGTGGGACAGGTTTTGACAGATACGCAGTATTTT.

This clonotype was observed a few times. The chain carries TRBV9 and TRBJ1-2; the match to TRBD1 covers 7 bases. Germline V gene sequence: CDR1 SGDLS, CDR2 YYNGEE. Losses at the gene ends were 4 bases for V and 9 bases for J; bases not matched to a gene: 24. This CDR3 spans 18 amino acids. The CDR3 DNA follows: TGTGCCAGCAGCACCCAGACAGGGACCACTATGGGGGTTACGCGCTACACCTTC. Encoded protein: CASSTQTGTTMGVTRYTF.